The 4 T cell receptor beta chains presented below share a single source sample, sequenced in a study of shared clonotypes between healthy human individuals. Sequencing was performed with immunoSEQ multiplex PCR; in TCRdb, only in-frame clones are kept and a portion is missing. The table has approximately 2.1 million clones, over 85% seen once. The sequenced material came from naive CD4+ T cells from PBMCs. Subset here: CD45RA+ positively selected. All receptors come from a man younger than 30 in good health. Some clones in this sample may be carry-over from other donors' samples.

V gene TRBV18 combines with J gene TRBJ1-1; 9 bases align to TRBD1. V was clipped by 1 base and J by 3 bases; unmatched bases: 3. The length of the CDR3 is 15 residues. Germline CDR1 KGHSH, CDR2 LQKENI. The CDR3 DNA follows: TGTGCCAGCTCACCACTCAGGACAGGGGACACTGAAGCTTTCTTT. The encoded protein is CASSPLRTGDTEAFF.

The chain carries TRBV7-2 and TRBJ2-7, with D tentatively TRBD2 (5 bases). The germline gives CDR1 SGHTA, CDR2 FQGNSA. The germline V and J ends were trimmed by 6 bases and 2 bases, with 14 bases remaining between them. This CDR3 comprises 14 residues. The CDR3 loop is CASRTKTNTYEQYF. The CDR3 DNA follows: TGTGCCAGCAGGACTAAGACTAATACCTACGAGCAGTACTTC.

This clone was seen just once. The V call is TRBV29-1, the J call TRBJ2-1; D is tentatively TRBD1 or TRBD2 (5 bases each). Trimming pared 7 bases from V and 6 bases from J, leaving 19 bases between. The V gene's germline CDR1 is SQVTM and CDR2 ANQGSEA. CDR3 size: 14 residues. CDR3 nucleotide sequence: TGCAGCGGGGGGTTTGGGTCCCCCTTCAATGAGCAGTTCTTC. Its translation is CSGGFGSPFNEQFF.

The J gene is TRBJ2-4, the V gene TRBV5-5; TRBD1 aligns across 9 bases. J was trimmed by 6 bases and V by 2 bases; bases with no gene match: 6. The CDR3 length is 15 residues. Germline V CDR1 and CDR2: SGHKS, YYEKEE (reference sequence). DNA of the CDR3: TGTGCCAGCAGCTTTGAGGGGACAGGGATAAACATTCAGTACTTC. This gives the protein CASSFEGTGINIQYF.